A selection of T cell receptor beta chains follows, all from one sample in a study of cytomegalovirus exposure and HLA in healthy donors. TCRdb's table, derived via immunoSEQ multiplex PCR, lists solely in-frame clones and lacks some. The table includes about 130,000 clones, over 65% detected once. Sequencing was performed on PBMCs. The receptors here all came from a man aged 50-59 years in good health and CMV-seronegative. Each CDR3 is given with its conserved first and last residue. D genes are given only for firm matches. Some rows have no size entry. The others give once, few or many, or a class for an expanded clone.

D gene	clone size	V gene	J gene	CDR3 protein	CDR3 DNA
TRBD1	many	TRBV28	TRBJ1-5	CASSLGATGLRNQPQHF	TGTGCCAGCAGTCTTGGGGCGACAGGGTTGCGCAATCAGCCCCAGCATTTT
.	.	TRBV28	TRBJ1-1	CASSQNPNTEAFF	TGTGCCAGCAGCCAAAATCCGAACACTGAAGCTTTCTTT
TRBD1	.	TRBV7-9	TRBJ2-4	CASSATGTSIQYF	TGTGCCAGCAGCGCGACAGGGACGAGCATTCAGTACTTC
.	many	TRBV10-2	TRBJ1-3	CASSDGQFSGNTIYF	TGCGCCAGCAGTGATGGGCAGTTCTCTGGAAACACCATATATTTT
.	.	TRBV7-2	TRBJ1-5	CASSLDRGQPQHF	TGTGCCAGCAGCTTAGATCGGGGTCAGCCCCAGCATTTT
TRBD2	.	TRBV5-4	TRBJ2-1	CASSRTSGTYNEQFF	TGTGCCAGCAGCCGGACTAGCGGAACCTACAATGAGCAGTTCTTC
.	.	TRBV4-1	TRBJ1-2	CASSQKSPGFDYGYTF	TGCGCCAGCAGCCAAAAGAGCCCGGGTTTTGACTATGGCTACACCTTC
TRBD2	.	TRBV7-2	TRBJ2-7	CASSAASGRTYEQYF	TGTGCCAGCAGCGCCGCTAGCGGGAGGACCTACGAGCAGTACTTC
.	.	TRBV5-1	TRBJ2-7	CASSHPNAEQYF	TGCGCCAGCAGCCACCCTAATGCCGAGCAGTACTTC
.	.	TRBV28	TRBJ2-7	CASSFRRTEQYF	TGTGCCAGCAGTTTTAGGAGAACCGAGCAGTACTTC
.	.	TRBV7-6	TRBJ2-7	CASSPDTTFYEQYF	TGTGCCAGCAGCCCGGACACGACCTTCTACGAGCAGTACTTC
TRBD1	.	TRBV29-1	TRBJ2-1	CSVGQGLLDNEQFF	TGCAGCGTTGGACAGGGTTTGTTGGACAATGAGCAGTTCTTC
.	.	TRBV7-9	TRBJ2-3	CASSLDLGSRGDTQYF	TGTGCCAGCAGCTTAGATCTGGGGAGTCGGGGAGATACGCAGTATTTT
.	.	TRBV19	TRBJ2-3	CASMPGDTSTDTQYF	TGTGCCAGTATGCCGGGGGATACTAGCACAGATACGCAGTATTTT
.	few	TRBV5-1	TRBJ2-2	CASSLGPSSGELFF	TGCGCCAGCAGCTTGGGACCTAGCTCCGGGGAGCTGTTTTTT
TRBD1	.	TRBV7-2	TRBJ1-2	CASSPTTGAGYGYTF	TGTGCCAGCAGCCCCACGACAGGGGCTGGATATGGCTACACCTTC
TRBD1	few	TRBV19	TRBJ2-1	CASSLLQGARQFF	TGTGCCAGTAGTTTGCTGCAGGGGGCTAGGCAGTTCTTC
TRBD2	.	TRBV5-4	TRBJ2-7	CASSSTSGDYEQYF	TGTGCCAGCAGCTCGACTAGCGGGGATTACGAGCAGTACTTC
.	.	TRBV6-5	TRBJ2-7	CASRLDTGQTYEQYF	TGTGCCAGCAGACTCGACACCGGACAGACCTACGAGCAGTACTTC
TRBD2	.	TRBV18	TRBJ2-1	CASSPGLALRNEQFF	TGTGCCAGCTCTCCGGGACTAGCTCTCCGAAATGAGCAGTTCTTC
TRBD1	.	TRBV11-2	TRBJ2-4	CASSWTGNLAKNIQYF	TGTGCCAGCAGCTGGACAGGGAACCTAGCCAAAAACATTCAGTACTTC
.	.	TRBV20-1	TRBJ1-1	CSALGTEAFF	TGCAGTGCTCTCGGGACTGAAGCTTTCTTT
TRBD1	.	TRBV7-9	TRBJ1-5	CASSGQGANQPQHF	TGTGCCAGCAGTGGACAGGGGGCCAATCAGCCCCAGCATTTT
.	.	TRBV7-8	TRBJ1-3	CASSGTVTGSGNTIYF	TGTGCCAGCAGCGGTACCGTTACAGGGTCTGGAAACACCATATATTTT
.	few	TRBV28	TRBJ2-7	CASHRPGFYEQYF	TGTGCCAGCCACCGCCCCGGGTTCTACGAGCAGTACTTC
TRBD2	.	TRBV28	TRBJ2-2	CASSLWASGYTGELFF	TGTGCCAGCAGTTTATGGGCTAGCGGATACACCGGGGAGCTGTTTTTT
TRBD1	.	TRBV28	TRBJ2-7	CASSLRTGGGGRYEQYF	TGTGCCAGCAGTTTACGGACAGGGGGAGGGGGCCGCTACGAGCAGTACTTC
TRBD2	once	TRBV7-2	TRBJ2-5	CASSLGTSGRGKETQYF	TGTGCCAGCAGCTTAGGGACTAGCGGGAGAGGTAAAGAGACCCAGTACTTC
TRBD1	few	TRBV4-3	TRBJ1-1	CASSRGGNTEAFF	TGCGCCAGCAGCCGAGGGGGCAACACTGAAGCTTTCTTT
.	once	TRBV11-2	TRBJ2-1	CASSIGRGTYNEQFF	TGTGCCAGCAGCATTGGGCGCGGGACGTACAATGAGCAGTTCTTC
.	.	TRBV2	TRBJ2-3	CASSEAGQGTDTQYF	TGTGCCAGCAGTGAAGCGGGGCAGGGCACAGATACGCAGTATTTT
.	.	TRBV28	TRBJ2-5	CASRSKRVPVTQYF	TGTGCCAGCAGGTCCAAAAGAGTTCCGGTGACCCAGTACTTC
.	many	TRBV6-1	TRBJ2-7	CASSEAPGTIREQYF	TGTGCCAGCAGTGAAGCGCCGGGAACTATACGAGAGCAGTACTTC